This T cell receptor (beta chain) was captured in a study of blood T cell repertoires in COVID-19. Study information: Samples taken during acute and convalescent COVID-19 were collected in the United States, Italy and Spain.

Germline assignment: CDR1 SGHRS and CDR2 YFSETQ. V dropped 4 bases and J dropped 6; count of bases not matched to a gene: 5. The CDR3 length is 13 residues. Sequenced by immunoSEQ multiplex PCR; TCRdb stores in-frame clones only, minus some. The sample includes a few hundred thousand clones, 80% to 90% of them seen just once. This TCR was recovered from a woman in her sixties or seventies with acute or convalescent COVID-19. The specimen was peripheral blood. The V call is TRBV5-1, the J call TRBJ1-2; the match to TRBD1 covers 8 bases. CDR3 sequence reads: CASSPTGDHGYTF. CDR3 bases: TGCGCCAGCAGCCCGACAGGGGATCATGGCTACACCTTC.